A single sample gave rise to the 25 T cell receptor beta chains below, sequenced in a study of cytomegalovirus exposure and HLA in healthy donors. PCR used 60 Vbeta primers and 13 Jbeta primers. The protocol was immunoSEQ multiplex PCR, while the TCRdb copy is restricted to in-frame clones and leaves out a portion. Here the sample spans 140,000 to 150,000 clones, about two thirds being singletons. Specimen: PBMCs. These receptors all stem from a young woman in good health and CMV-seronegative.

V and J are TRBV5-1 and TRBJ2-3, with TRBD2 matching 9 bases. In germline, CDR1 is SGHRS, CDR2 YFSETQ. The CDR3 consists of 16 residues. Unmatched junction bases numbered 4, after V lost 0 bases and J lost 2 bases. In DNA, the CDR3 is TGCGCCAGCAGCTTGGAGGGCGGGAGGGCCACAGATACGCAGTATTTT. It encodes CASSLEGGRATDTQYF.

This chain connects TRBV27 to TRBJ2-1; possible D gene TRBD2, 6 bases. Germline lookup yields CDR1 MNHEY and CDR2 SMNVEV (reference sequence). The CDR3 sequence is 14 residues long. V was clipped by 5 bases and J by 5 bases, with 13 bases between them. DNA for the CDR3: TGTGCCAGCAGTCCCTTCGGGGGACACAATGAGCAGTTCTTC. This codes for CASSPFGGHNEQFF.

This clone was picked up a small number of times. The chain combines TRBV5-4 with TRBJ2-1; D gene uncertain. The CDR3 runs to 15 residues. CDR1 SGHNT and CDR2 YYREEE come from the germline V gene (reference sequence). The ends were cut back, 5 bases at V and 2 bases at J, with 14 bases in the middle. CDR3 residues: CASRARSEPYNEQFF. CDR3 in DNA: TGTGCCAGCAGGGCGAGGTCAGAACCCTACAATGAGCAGTTCTTC.

The CDR3 is CAISGDSNQPQHF. CDR3 nucleotides: TGTGCCATCTCGGGGGACAGCAATCAGCCCCAGCATTTT. The chain recombines TRBV10-3 with TRBJ1-5; tentative D call: TRBD1 (5 bases). Germline CDR1 is ENHRY and CDR2 is SYGVKD. V was trimmed by 8 bases and J by 1 base, leaving 9 bases between them. The CDR3 contains 13 residues.

The V call is TRBV5-1, the J call TRBJ1-1; 7 bases are a match to TRBD1. CDR3 length: 14 residues. Germline V lookup: CDR1 SGHRS, CDR2 YFSETQ. The V gene end was trimmed by 2 bases and the J gene end by 7 bases; junction bases not matched to a gene: 8. Here the CDR3 reads CASSFGLGQLEAFF. The CDR3 DNA reads as TGCGCCAGCAGCTTTGGGTTGGGACAGCTTGAAGCTTTCTTT. The variable domain in full, completed from reference TRBV5-1 and TRBJ1-1, reads KAGVTQTPRYLIKTRGQQVTLSCSPISGHRSVSWYQQTPGQGLQFLFEYFSETQRNKGNFPGRFSGRQFSNSRSEMNVSTLELGDSALYLCASSFGLGQLEAFFGQGTRLTVV.

J is TRBJ1-1 and V is TRBV28; D is perhaps TRBD1 (6 bases). Trimming removed 0 bases at V and 0 bases at J, with 14 bases between. This CDR3 spans 17 amino acids. CDR1 is MDHEN, CDR2 SYDVKM, per germline. DNA of the CDR3: TGTGCCAGCAGTTTATGGCGGACGGACAGTATGAACACTGAAGCTTTCTTT. This codes for CASSLWRTDSMNTEAFF.

This clone appeared a few times. The rearrangement links TRBV2 to TRBJ1-6; no clear D gene. The CDR3 has 14 amino acids. V lost 4 bases to trimming and J lost 6 bases, with 10 bases between them. Germline CDR1 and CDR2: SNHLY and FYNNEI. The CDR3 coding sequence is TGTGCCAGCAGTGGCCGGGATTTTAATTCACCCCTCCACTTT. It is translated as CASSGRDFNSPLHF. Drawing the rest from reference TRBV2 and TRBJ1-6, the complete variable domain is EPEVTQTPSHQVTQMGQEVILRCVPISNHLYFYWYRQILGQKVEFLVSFYNNEISEKSEIFDDQFSVERPDGSNFTLKIRSTKLEDSAMYFCASSGRDFNSPLHFGNGTRLTVT.

This clone was detected only a few times. V is TRBV5-1 and J is TRBJ2-3, with 9 bases matching TRBD2. With V trimmed by 2 bases and J by 3 bases, 7 bases remained unmatched. The CDR3 loop spans 16 amino acids. The germline gives CDR1 SGHRS, CDR2 YFSETQ. CDR3: CASSLLGGGGTDTQYF. CDR3 sequence (DNA): TGCGCCAGCAGCTTACTCGGCGGGGGGGGAACAGATACGCAGTATTTT.

V gene TRBV9 combines with J gene TRBJ2-5; D is perhaps TRBD1 (6 bases). The V and J ends lost 0 bases and 4 bases respectively, with 7 bases between them. Germline V gene sequence: CDR1 SGDLS, CDR2 YYNGEE. The CDR3 contains 13 residues. DNA of the CDR3: TGTGCCAGCAGCGTAGTACAGGGAGAGACCCAGTACTTC. It encodes CASSVVQGETQYF.

V and J are TRBV6-6 and TRBJ1-3, with TRBD1 identical over 7 bases. The CDR3 is 14 amino acids. Germline lookup yields CDR1 MNHNY and CDR2 SVGAGI (reference sequence). The trim removed 6 bases at V and 1 base at J, leaving 3 bases unmatched. Written as DNA, the CDR3 is TGTGCCAGCAGCCCGACAGGGTCTGGAAACACCATATATTTT. Translated, it gives CASSPTGSGNTIYF.

In DNA form, the CDR3 reads TGTGCCAGCAGCCGGACAGGGTCAAATTCACCCCTCCACTTT. Translating it yields CASSRTGSNSPLHF. The J gene is TRBJ1-6, the V gene TRBV5-4, with 8 nucleotides matching TRBD1. Germline CDR1 SGHNT, CDR2 YYREEE (reference sequence). V gave up 4 bases and J gave up 7 bases; unmatched junction bases: 4. The CDR3 is 14 residues long.

Only a few counts were recorded for this clone. The rearrangement joins TRBV7-8 to TRBJ1-5; tentatively, D is TRBD1 (5 bases). The length of the CDR3 is 16 residues. Trimming removed 5 bases at V and 0 bases at J, with 14 bases between. CDR1 and CDR2 (germline): SGHVS, FQNEAQ. This chain's CDR3 is CASSLGEVYSNQPQHF. The CDR3 DNA reads TGTGCCAGCAGCCTGGGGGAGGTTTATAGCAATCAGCCCCAGCATTTT.

V gene TRBV6-5 combines with J gene TRBJ2-7; 16 nucleotides match TRBD2. After removal of 5 bases from V and 6 bases from J, the junction contained 4 bases not matched to a gene. This CDR3 comprises 15 residues. Germline V lookup: CDR1 MNHEY, CDR2 SVGAGI. The CDR3 spells CASSLGLAGGVEQYF. In DNA, the CDR3 is TGTGCCAGCAGTCTGGGACTAGCGGGGGGGGTCGAGCAGTACTTC.

The chain combines TRBV7-3 with TRBJ1-2; D unclear. The CDR3 runs 16 residues. V was trimmed by 0 bases and J by 7 bases, leaving 18 bases between them. Germline CDR1 reads SGHTA; CDR2 reads FQGTGA. The CDR3 region has the DNA TGTGCCAGCAGCTTAACGTCGATGGTAGCAGAGGCTGGCTACACCTTC. It encodes CASSLTSMVAEAGYTF.

In the case of this clone: At one end, the junction sequence differs from germline, possibly due to a read error. The V call is TRBV7-9, the J call TRBJ2-1; D gene uncertain. CDR1 is SEHNR, CDR2 FQNEAQ, per germline (reference sequence). CDR3 size: 10 residues. CDR3 DNA sequence: TGTTCCAGCAGCTTCGCGGAGCAGTTCTTC. Protein sequence: CSSSFAEQFF.

This clone was found a few times. CDR3 nucleotide sequence: TGTGCCAGTAGTATATCGGCGCAGGGGCCTCAAGAGACCCAGTACTTC. Its protein product is CASSISAQGPQETQYF. The chain combines TRBV19 with TRBJ2-5; D might be TRBD1 (6 bases). The germline V and J ends were trimmed by 2 bases and 2 bases, with 15 bases remaining between them. Per germline, CDR1 LNHDA and CDR2 SQIVND (reference sequence). The CDR3 has 16 residues.

This chain links TRBV4-2 with TRBJ1-4; 8 bases line up with TRBD1. Germline assignment: CDR1 LGHNA and CDR2 YNFKEQ. V trimming: 3 bases; J trimming: 3 bases; junction bases outside the gene matches: 3. This CDR3 is 15 amino acids long. The CDR3 protein is CASSHTQGANEKLFF. The DNA for the CDR3 is TGTGCCAGCAGCCATACACAGGGGGCTAATGAAAAACTGTTTTTT.

V gene TRBV27 combines with J gene TRBJ1-2, with 7 bases aligning to TRBD1. In germline, CDR1 is MNHEY, CDR2 SMNVEV (reference sequence). The CDR3 is 18 amino acids. With V trimmed by 2 bases and J by 3 bases, 15 bases remained unmatched. The CDR3 here is CASSLVQGGISLDYGYTF. The CDR3 coding sequence is TGTGCCAGCAGTTTAGTCCAGGGGGGTATTTCACTTGACTATGGCTACACCTTC.

This clone was counted only a few times. J is TRBJ2-1 and V is TRBV9; 10 bases agree with TRBD2. The junction had 21 bases not matched to a gene; V was cut back by 4 bases and J by 8 bases. This CDR3 is 19 amino acids long. Germline V gene sequence: CDR1 SGDLS, CDR2 YYNGEE. DNA of the CDR3: TGTGCCAGCAGCCCCAGGGTAGCGGGGGGCTCCGGGATAATCCATGAGCAGTTCTTC. Its protein product is CASSPRVAGGSGIIHEQFF.

In DNA, the CDR3 is TGTGCCAGCAGCTCGTTCGGGGGCACTGAAGCTTTCTTT. Translating gives CASSSFGGTEAFF. The rearrangement links TRBV5-4 to TRBJ1-1; possible D gene TRBD1, 5 bases. In germline, CDR1 is SGHNT, CDR2 YYREEE (reference sequence). Trimming removed 3 bases from V and 4 bases from J, with 10 bases in between. CDR3 length: 13 amino acids.

This clone has more than one count but fewer than ten. The J gene is TRBJ2-5, the V gene TRBV7-2, with D perhaps TRBD1 (5 bases). V lost 2 bases and J lost 1, with 8 bases in between. CDR3 size: 14 residues. Germline loops: CDR1 SGHTA, CDR2 FQGNSA. For the CDR3, the DNA is TGTGCCAGCAGCTTATCCCAGGGCCAAGAGACCCAGTACTTC. Amino acid sequence: CASSLSQGQETQYF. The whole variable domain, remainder taken from reference TRBV7-2 and TRBJ2-5, is GAGVSQSPSNKVTEKGKDVELRCDPISGHTALYWYRQSLGQGLEFLIYFQGNSAPDKSGLPSDRFSAERTGGSVSTLTIQRTQQEDSAVYLCASSLSQGQETQYFGPGTRLLVL.

This clone is a singleton in its sample. This sequence joins TRBV5-1 and TRBJ2-1; 8 bases match TRBD2. The trim removed 4 bases at V and 6 bases at J, leaving 15 bases unmatched. The germline V gene encodes CDR1 SGHRS and CDR2 YFSETQ. This CDR3 contains 17 residues. The CDR3 DNA sequence: TGCGCCAGCAGCCTACACGGTACGGGAGGGAGTTTCAATGAGCAGTTCTTC. It specifies CASSLHGTGGSFNEQFF.

The chain uses TRBV5-6 and TRBJ1-2; D ambiguous. Germline lookup yields CDR1 SGHDT and CDR2 YYEEEE. V lost 5 bases and J 6 bases, leaving 8 bases between the germline ends. CDR3 length equals 11 residues. The CDR3 nucleotides read TGTGCCAGCAGTTACCAGAATGGCTACACCTTC. Its protein is CASSYQNGYTF.

This chain joins TRBV11-2 and TRBJ1-4; 10 bases line up with TRBD1. Germline V gives CDR1 SGHAT, CDR2 FQNNGV. CDR3 size: 19 residues. V dropped 2 bases and J dropped 4; count of bases not matched to a gene: 13. CDR3 coding DNA: TGTGCCAGCAGCTTACGGCCGGGACAGGGGTTCGGACTTAATGAAAAACTGTTTTTT. It specifies CASSLRPGQGFGLNEKLFF.

The sample holds one count of this clone. The gene calls are TRBV28 and TRBJ2-7; 9 nucleotides line up with TRBD2. This CDR3 comprises 17 residues. Trimming at V came to 0 bases and at J to 1 base, leaving 7 bases not matched to a gene. In germline, CDR1 is MDHEN, CDR2 SYDVKM. The CDR3 DNA is TGTGCCAGCAGTTTATGGGGACTAGCCTCATCGTCCTACGAGCAGTACTTC. It specifies CASSLWGLASSSYEQYF.